The next 29 T cell receptor beta chains were all read from a single sample in a study of cytomegalovirus exposure and HLA in healthy donors. PCR used 60 Vbeta primers and 13 Jbeta primers. Sequencing used immunoSEQ multiplex PCR; TCRdb keeps in-frame clones, though not all of them. The sample yields about 140,000 clones, of which the top ten take up 2.2%. Sequencing used PBMCs. The receptors come from a woman aged 18-35 years in good health and CMV-seronegative.

J is TRBJ1-3 and V is TRBV7-6, with D unclear. With 1 base removed from V and 0 bases from J, the gap between germline ends came to 10 bases. This CDR3 is built from 16 residues. Germline lookup yields CDR1 SGHVS and CDR2 FNYEAQ. The CDR3 DNA reads as TGTGCCAGCAGCTTAGTGGCAGTAAGCTCTGGAAACACCATATATTTT. It yields the protein CASSLVAVSSGNTIYF.

The chain combines TRBV7-6 with TRBJ2-3; TRBD1 agrees at 9 bases. V trimming: 6 bases; J trimming: 7 bases; junction bases outside the gene matches: 8. The CDR3 has 14 amino acids. Germline lookup yields CDR1 SGHVS and CDR2 FNYEAQ. The CDR3 sequence is CASSHPGQGNTQYF. The CDR3 DNA reads TGTGCCAGCAGTCATCCGGGACAGGGTAATACGCAGTATTTT.

The chain has TRBV30 and TRBJ2-6; D is uncertain. From germline, CDR1 is GTSNPN and CDR2 SVGIG (reference sequence). Trimming pared 4 bases from V and 1 base from J, leaving 11 bases between. This CDR3 comprises 15 residues. The CDR3 loop reads CAWTNSKSGANVLTF. The CDR3 nucleotides read TGTGCCTGGACTAACAGTAAATCTGGGGCCAACGTCCTGACTTTC.

This rearrangement joins TRBV19 to TRBJ2-6; D is undetermined. V lost 4 bases and J lost 0, with 7 bases in between. This CDR3 is built from 15 residues. Germline V gives CDR1 LNHDA, CDR2 SQIVND (reference sequence). Here the CDR3 reads CASSKQTSGANVLTF. In DNA form, the CDR3 reads TGTGCCAGTAGTAAACAAACCTCTGGGGCCAACGTCCTGACTTTC. Complete variable domain (other parts from reference TRBV19 and TRBJ2-6): DGGITQSPKYLFRKEGQNVTLSCEQNLNHDAMYWYRQDPGQGLRLIYYSQIVNDFQKGDIAEGYSVSREKKESFPLTVTSAQKNPTAFYLCASSKQTSGANVLTFGAGSRLTVL.

The V call is TRBV5-1, the J call TRBJ2-5; tentatively, D is TRBD2 (6 bases). Germline CDR1 SGHRS, CDR2 YFSETQ. The germline V and J ends were trimmed by 4 bases and 2 bases, with 9 bases remaining between them. The CDR3 length is 13 residues. The CDR3 spells CASSRLGQETQYF. In DNA, the CDR3 is TGCGCCAGCAGCAGACTAGGACAAGAGACCCAGTACTTC. The whole variable domain, filled in from reference TRBV5-1 and TRBJ2-5, reads KAGVTQTPRYLIKTRGQQVTLSCSPISGHRSVSWYQQTPGQGLQFLFEYFSETQRNKGNFPGRFSGRQFSNSRSEMNVSTLELGDSALYLCASSRLGQETQYFGPGTRLLVL.

This chain connects TRBV10-3 to TRBJ2-3; a possible D gene is TRBD2 (6 bases). Trimming pared 2 bases from V and 6 bases from J, leaving 15 bases between. The CDR3 spans 15 residues. CDR1 is ENHRY and CDR2 is SYGVKD in the germline V gene. The DNA of the CDR3 is TGTGCCATCAGTGAGGGACGGGAGCGTTGGGATACGCAGTATTTT. Its translation: CAISEGRERWDTQYF.

The chain is built from TRBV4-2 and TRBJ2-7, with 9 positions matching TRBD2. The J segment lost 6 bases and the V segment lost 0 bases, leaving 6 bases of the junction unmatched. The CDR3 consists of 15 residues. Germline CDR1 and CDR2: LGHNA and YNFKEQ. This CDR3 is CASSQDSGSLGEQYF. The CDR3 DNA is TGTGCCAGCAGCCAAGATAGCGGGAGTTTAGGCGAGCAGTACTTC.

The rearrangement joins TRBV5-1 to TRBJ1-1, with D unclear. This CDR3 has 15 residues. V lost 4 bases and J lost 3, with 16 bases in between. In germline, CDR1 is SGHRS, CDR2 YFSETQ. CDR3 region: CASSLLGGHDTEAFF. CDR3 bases: TGCGCCAGCAGCCTGCTGGGAGGTCACGACACTGAAGCTTTCTTT.

The chain carries TRBV10-1 and TRBJ2-5; 8 positions agree with TRBD2. The tail of the sequence fits TRBJ2-7 better, so the J call may be wrong. CDR1 and CDR2 from the germline V gene are WNHNN and SYGVQD (reference sequence). The CDR3 runs to 15 residues. The CDR3 DNA follows: TGCGCCAGCAGTGACCAAATGACTAGCGACTACGAGCAGTACTTC. Translation: CASSDQMTSDYEQYF.

The V and J genes are TRBV4-2 and TRBJ2-2; D ambiguous. Between the trimmed V and J ends, which lost 1 base and 2 bases, there was a span of 5 bases. CDR1 is LGHNA and CDR2 is YNFKEQ in the germline V gene. The CDR3 has 14 amino acids. As DNA, the CDR3 is TGTGCCAGCAGCCAAGTCCTTAACACCGGGGAGCTGTTTTTT. Translating gives CASSQVLNTGELFF.

This chain connects TRBV2 to TRBJ2-5, with 9 bases identical to TRBD1. The CDR3 covers 15 residues. V gave up 6 bases and J gave up 7 bases; unmatched junction bases: 12. CDR1 and CDR2 (germline): SNHLY, FYNNEI. The CDR3 DNA is TGTGCCAGCAGAGAAAACAGGGGGCTGTGGGGGACCCAGTACTTC. Its protein is CASRENRGLWGTQYF.

This rearrangement joins TRBV6-6 to TRBJ2-1; 9 bases are a match to TRBD1. With 2 bases clipped from V and 5 bases from J, the junction kept 7 bases outside the gene matches. The CDR3 consists of 16 residues. Germline assignment: CDR1 MNHNY and CDR2 SVGAGI (reference sequence). CDR3 nucleotide sequence: TGTGCCAGCAGTTACGGGGGGACAGGGATCCACAATGAGCAGTTCTTC. It specifies CASSYGGTGIHNEQFF.

The chain recombines TRBV5-1 with TRBJ2-1; TRBD1 agrees at 8 bases. The V and J ends lost 7 bases and 6 bases, in that order; junction bases with no gene match: 6. Germline loops: CDR1 SGHRS, CDR2 YFSETQ. The CDR3 contains 13 residues. CDR3 sequence (DNA): TGCGCCAGCTCGTGGGGACAGGCCAATGAGCAGTTCTTC. It translates to CASSWGQANEQFF.

V and J are TRBV10-1 and TRBJ2-1; TRBD1 aligns across 8 bases. The CDR3 is 18 amino acids. Looked up from germline, CDR1 is WNHNN and CDR2 is SYGVQD (reference sequence). J was trimmed by 7 bases and V by 0 bases; bases with no gene match: 14. The CDR3 DNA sequence: TGCGCCAGCAGTGAGTCCAGGGTGTTGGGAACAGGGGGTAATGAGCAGTTCTTC. Translating it yields CASSESRVLGTGGNEQFF.

This rearrangement joins TRBV18 to TRBJ2-5; 9 nucleotides align to TRBD1. V dropped 6 bases and J dropped 4; count of bases not matched to a gene: 6. CDR3 size: 14 residues. CDR1 KGHSH and CDR2 LQKENI come from the germline V gene. CDR3 protein: CASSPGTGRETQYF. CDR3 coding DNA: TGTGCCAGCTCTCCCGGGACAGGGAGAGAGACCCAGTACTTC.

V usage is TRBV30 and J usage is TRBJ1-1, with a possible D match to TRBD1 (6 bases). CDR1 is GTSNPN, CDR2 SVGIG, per germline (reference sequence). The CDR3 runs 12 residues. The V end lost 5 bases, the J end lost 6 bases, and 13 bases lay between the germline ends. This chain's CDR3 is CAWHRATAEAFF. Written as DNA, the CDR3 is TGTGCCTGGCACAGGGCGACCGCTGAAGCTTTCTTT. Full variable domain (outside the CDR3, taken from reference TRBV30 and TRBJ1-1): SQTIHQWPATLVQPVGSPLSLECTVEGTSNPNLYWYRQAAGRGLQLLFYSVGIGQISSEVPQNLSASRPQDRQFILSSKKLLLSDSGFYLCAWHRATAEAFFGQGTRLTVV.

The chain employs TRBV19 and TRBJ1-2, with D perhaps TRBD1 (6 bases). This CDR3 has 15 residues. The V gene's germline CDR1 is LNHDA and CDR2 SQIVND (reference sequence). The V end was cut by 7 bases, the J end by 6 bases, with 21 bases between. The CDR3 sequence is CASTQQGTESHGYTF. In DNA form, the CDR3 reads TGTGCCAGTACCCAACAGGGAACGGAATCGCATGGCTACACCTTC.

The chain recombines TRBV5-1 with TRBJ2-1; 7 bases are a match to TRBD2. The V and J ends lost 2 bases and 8 bases, in that order; junction bases with no gene match: 10. Germline V gene sequence: CDR1 SGHRS, CDR2 YFSETQ. CDR3 size: 15 residues. Here the CDR3 reads CASSFRLAGMDEQFF. The CDR3 nucleotides read TGCGCCAGCAGCTTCAGACTAGCCGGGATGGATGAGCAGTTCTTC.

In DNA form, the CDR3 reads TGTGCCAGCAGTGGTAGGTGGAGCTCCTACGAGCAGTACGTC. Its translation: CASSGRWSSYEQYV. This chain links TRBV2 with TRBJ2-7; D call uncertain. V was trimmed by 4 bases and J by 0 bases, leaving 10 bases between them. The CDR3 is made up of 14 amino acids. Looked up from germline, CDR1 is SNHLY and CDR2 is FYNNEI.

The CDR3 bases are TGTGCCTGGAGTTCGGGAGGTGAAAAACTGTTTTTT. Protein sequence: CAWSSGGEKLFF. This chain links TRBV30 with TRBJ1-4; D remains unclear. Per the germline V gene, CDR1 is GTSNPN and CDR2 is SVGIG (reference sequence). The CDR3 extends over 12 amino acids. Trimming took off 2 bases at V and 7 bases at J, with 8 bases between the two ends.

The CDR3 is CSAAPDNWQFF. In nucleotides, the CDR3 is TGCAGTGCCGCGCCGGACAATTGGCAGTTCTTC. This chain connects TRBV20-1 to TRBJ2-1; weak D call: TRBD1 (5 bases). The CDR3 is 11 residues long. The V gene lost 6 bases and the J gene lost 12 bases, with 15 bases spanning the gap. In germline, CDR1 is DFQATT, CDR2 SNEGSKA (reference sequence).

The rearrangement uses TRBV10-3 and TRBJ1-4, with 8 bases that match TRBD1. The CDR3 is made up of 15 amino acids. CDR1 and CDR2 (germline): ENHRY, SYGVKD. With V trimmed by 3 bases and J by 5 bases, 5 bases remained unmatched. CDR3 coding DNA: TGTGCCATCAGTGACCAGACAGGGGAAAATGAAAAACTGTTTTTT. This sequence encodes CAISDQTGENEKLFF.

This chain links TRBV6-1 with TRBJ2-7; TRBD2 matches 10 bases. This CDR3 has 16 residues. Germline CDR1 is MNHNS and CDR2 is SASEGT. Trimming took 2 bases from V and 2 from J; bases not matched to a gene: 6. CDR3 DNA sequence: TGTGCCAGCAGTGAATCTAGCGGGAGCTTCGCCTACGAGCAGTACGTC. This gives the protein CASSESSGSFAYEQYV.

The chain carries TRBV6-1 and TRBJ1-3; 10 bases map to TRBD1. This CDR3 has 15 residues. The V segment lost 5 bases and the J segment 4 bases; nucleotides outside the gene matches: 5. The V gene's germline CDR1 is MNHNS and CDR2 SASEGT. Here the CDR3 DNA reads TGTGCCAGCAGTTCGGGACAGGGGAACGGAAACACCATATATTTT. This gives the protein CASSSGQGNGNTIYF.

The chain has TRBV30 and TRBJ1-2, with D hard to call. Germline V gene sequence: CDR1 GTSNPN, CDR2 SVGIG (reference sequence). The CDR3 extends over 14 amino acids. Trimming left V 0 bases short and J 6 bases short, with 14 bases between. The CDR3 coding sequence is TGTGCCTGGAGTGTAGGCGGGCAGATTCATGGCTACACCTTC. Translating it yields CAWSVGGQIHGYTF.

This sequence joins TRBV12-2 and TRBJ1-2; no check of the table's D call, TRBD1, against the DNA was made. TRBV12-2 is reported as a pseudogene. This CDR3 contains 14 residues. The CDR3 here is CASRLGDRPPYYTF. CDR3 DNA: TGTGCAAGTCGCTTAGGGGACAGGCCCCCATACTACACCTTC.

The chain joins TRBV4-1 to TRBJ2-1; TRBD2 matches at 9 bases. Germline assignment: CDR1 MGHRA and CDR2 YSYEKL. CDR3 size: 14 residues. V shed 4 bases and J 8 bases; nucleotides not matched to a gene: 6. The CDR3 spells CASSPIAGVDEQFF. As DNA, the CDR3 is TGCGCCAGCAGCCCTATAGCGGGAGTTGATGAGCAGTTCTTC.

The chain joins TRBV27 to TRBJ1-5; D unclear. Trimming stripped 6 bases from V and 0 bases from J, with 12 bases between. CDR1 is MNHEY, CDR2 SMNVEV, per germline (reference sequence). The CDR3 is made up of 15 amino acids. CDR3 sequence reads: CASRPLDFSNQPQHF. CDR3 nucleotide sequence: TGTGCCAGCAGACCACTTGATTTTAGCAATCAGCCCCAGCATTTT.

The chain carries TRBV7-5 and TRBJ1-4; TRBD1, as called in the table, went unchecked against the DNA. TRBV7-5 is termed a pseudogene. CDR3 length: 16 residues. CDR3 residues: CAMNRHGARTNEKLFF. CDR3 coding DNA: TGTGCGATGAACAGACATGGCGCGAGAACTAATGAAAAACTGTTTTTT.